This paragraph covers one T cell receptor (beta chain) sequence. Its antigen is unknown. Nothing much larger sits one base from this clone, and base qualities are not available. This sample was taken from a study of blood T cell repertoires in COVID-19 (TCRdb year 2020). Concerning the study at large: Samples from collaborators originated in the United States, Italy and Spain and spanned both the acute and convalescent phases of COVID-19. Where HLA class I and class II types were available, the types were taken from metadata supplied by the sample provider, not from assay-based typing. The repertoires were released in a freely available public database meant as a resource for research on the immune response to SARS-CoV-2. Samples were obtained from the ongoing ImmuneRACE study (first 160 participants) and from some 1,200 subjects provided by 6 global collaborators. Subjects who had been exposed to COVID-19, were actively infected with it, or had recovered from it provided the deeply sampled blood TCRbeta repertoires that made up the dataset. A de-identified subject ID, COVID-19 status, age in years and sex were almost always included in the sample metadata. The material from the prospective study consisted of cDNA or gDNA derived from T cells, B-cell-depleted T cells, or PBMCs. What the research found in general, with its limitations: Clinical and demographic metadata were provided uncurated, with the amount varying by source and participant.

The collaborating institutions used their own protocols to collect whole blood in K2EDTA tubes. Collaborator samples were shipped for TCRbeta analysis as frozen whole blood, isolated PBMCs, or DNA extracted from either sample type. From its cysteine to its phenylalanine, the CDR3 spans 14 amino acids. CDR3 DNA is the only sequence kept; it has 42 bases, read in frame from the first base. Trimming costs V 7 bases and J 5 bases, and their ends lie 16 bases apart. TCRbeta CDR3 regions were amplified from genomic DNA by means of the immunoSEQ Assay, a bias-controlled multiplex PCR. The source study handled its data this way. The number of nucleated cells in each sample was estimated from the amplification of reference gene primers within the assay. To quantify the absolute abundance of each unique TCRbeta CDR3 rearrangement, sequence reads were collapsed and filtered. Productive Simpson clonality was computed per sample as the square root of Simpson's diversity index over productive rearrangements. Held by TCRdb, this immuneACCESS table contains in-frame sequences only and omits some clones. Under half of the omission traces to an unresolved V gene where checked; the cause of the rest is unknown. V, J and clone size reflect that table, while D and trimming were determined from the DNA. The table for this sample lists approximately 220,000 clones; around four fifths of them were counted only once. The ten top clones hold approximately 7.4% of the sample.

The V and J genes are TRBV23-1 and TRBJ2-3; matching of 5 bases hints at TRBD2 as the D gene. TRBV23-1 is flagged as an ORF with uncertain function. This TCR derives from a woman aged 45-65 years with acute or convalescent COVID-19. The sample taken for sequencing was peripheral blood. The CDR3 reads CASKSEGSGDTQYF. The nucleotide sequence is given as TGCGCCAGCAAAAGCGAGGGCAGCGGAGATACGCAGTATTTT.